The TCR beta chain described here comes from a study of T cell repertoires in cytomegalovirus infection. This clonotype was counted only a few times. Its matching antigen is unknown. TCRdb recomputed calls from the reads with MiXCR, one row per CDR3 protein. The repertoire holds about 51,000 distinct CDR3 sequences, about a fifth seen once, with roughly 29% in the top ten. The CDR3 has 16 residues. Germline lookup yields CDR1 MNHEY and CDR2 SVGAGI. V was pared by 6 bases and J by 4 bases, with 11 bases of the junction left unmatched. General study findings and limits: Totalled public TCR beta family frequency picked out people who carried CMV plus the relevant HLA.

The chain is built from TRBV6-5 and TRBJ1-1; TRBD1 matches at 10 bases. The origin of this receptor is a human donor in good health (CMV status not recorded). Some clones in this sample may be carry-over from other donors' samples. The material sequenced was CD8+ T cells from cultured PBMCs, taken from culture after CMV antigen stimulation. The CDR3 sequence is CASSGDRGRLGTEAFF. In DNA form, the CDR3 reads TGTGCCAGCAGCGGGGACAGGGGAAGACTCGGCACTGAAGCTTTCTTT.